This T cell receptor (beta chain) was captured in a study of T cell responses to AZD1222 COVID-19 vaccine (dated by TCRdb to about 2021). Study-wide context: AZD1222 recipients given second doses at about 4 weeks or at about 12 weeks were pooled, since spike-specific TCR depth and breadth were not found to differ between the two schedules. TCR sequencing covered over 230 trial participants: 207 given two doses of AZD1222 and 26 given two doses of MenACWY control vaccine. Trial participants were enrolled into age subgroups of 18-55, 56-69 and 70-plus years, which contained 148, 28 and 57 TCR-sequenced participants, respectively. The paper as a whole reports these results and caveats: Because no samples from the day 14 peak response were available, repertoires could be characterized only after the peak T cell response. CD4 TCRs associated with the vaccine covered the entire spike protein, and the dominant responses were in regions 160-218 and 743-854. Participants were mostly white British, with more females than males. The authors suggested clonal diversity may have been underestimated. A significant rise in spike-specific TCR breadth and depth was observed after two AZD1222 doses relative to day 0 and relative to MenACWY recipients. Conclusions about previously exposed vaccinees are limited because only five to seven AZD1222 recipients were SARS-CoV-2 seropositive at baseline. Epitopes outside the regions mutated in the B.1.351 and B.1.1.7 variants were reportedly recognized by nearly half of the unique spike-specific TCRs. The 56-69-year group was small, and its depth increase did not reach significance, likely because of low power.

Trimming leaves V shorter by 4 bases and J shorter by 5 bases, with the junction holding 0 bases beyond the gene matches. Based on the germline V gene, the CDR1 and CDR2 sequences are MNHEY and SVGAGI. The CDR3 has 13 amino acids, counting the end cysteine and phenylalanine. Kept here is only the CDR3 DNA, which spans 39 bases and is read in frame from base 1. The time point label for this specimen denotes: baseline before first vaccination. Vaccinee samples came from UK trials COV001 and COV002, including a single-blind randomized controlled phase 2/3 trial of AZD1222 (ChAdOx1 nCoV-19) in healthy adults. For TCRbeta chain sequencing, PBMC samples from trial participants were taken at day 0 and at day 28 after the second dose. The CDR3 regions of human TCRbeta chains were analyzed by immunosequencing. On the authors' methods: TCRs in the repertoires were compared against a reference library of SARS-CoV-2-specific TCRs that had been generated with the MIRA antigen-specificity platform. Breadth meant the fraction of unique TCRs that were SARS-CoV-2-associated, whereas depth meant the fraction of total T cells that were SARS-CoV-2-associated. Using the MIRA data, each spike-specific TCR was assigned both to the spike region to which the TCR was reactive and to a CD4 or CD8 class. Log10-transformed breadth and depth values were compared by one-way ANOVA with Sidak's multiple comparisons tests. TCRdb limited this immuneACCESS table to in-frame rearrangements with V and J called. A share of clones is missing; checked studies link under half to unresolved V genes, and the rest is unexplained. The DNA was the basis for D and trimming; V, J and clone size are from that table. Counted in this sample were about 180,000 clones; about 85% of them appeared once. The top ten hold 2.5% to 3% of the sample.

Remarks on this clone: Its antigen remains undetermined. No qualities accompany the bases; no much larger clone lies one base away.

Here the chain combines TRBV6-5 and TRBJ2-1; 9 middle bases align to TRBD2. This receptor was taken from an adult in good health. The sequenced sample was peripheral blood, obtained on day 0 of AZD1222 vaccination. The nucleotide sequence reads TGTGCCAGCAGTTGGACTAGCGACAATGAGCAGTTCTTC. This gives the protein CASSWTSDNEQFF.